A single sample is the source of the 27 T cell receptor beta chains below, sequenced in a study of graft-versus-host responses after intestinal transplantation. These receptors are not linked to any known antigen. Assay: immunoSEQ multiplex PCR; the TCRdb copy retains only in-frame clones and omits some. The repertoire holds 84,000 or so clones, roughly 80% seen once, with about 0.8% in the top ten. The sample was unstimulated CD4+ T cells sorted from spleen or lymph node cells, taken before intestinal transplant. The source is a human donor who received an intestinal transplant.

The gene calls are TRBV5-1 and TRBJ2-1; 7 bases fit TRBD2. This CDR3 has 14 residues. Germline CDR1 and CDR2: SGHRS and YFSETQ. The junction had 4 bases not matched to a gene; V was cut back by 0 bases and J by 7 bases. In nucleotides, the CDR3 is TGCGCCAGCAGCTTGGGACTAGCCTCTAATGAGCAGTTCTTC. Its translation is CASSLGLASNEQFF.

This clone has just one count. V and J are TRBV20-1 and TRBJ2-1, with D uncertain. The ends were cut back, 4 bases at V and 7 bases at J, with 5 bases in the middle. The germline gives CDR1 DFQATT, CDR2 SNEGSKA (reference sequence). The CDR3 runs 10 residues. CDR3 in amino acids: CSANLNEQFF. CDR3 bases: TGCAGTGCTAACCTAAATGAGCAGTTCTTC.

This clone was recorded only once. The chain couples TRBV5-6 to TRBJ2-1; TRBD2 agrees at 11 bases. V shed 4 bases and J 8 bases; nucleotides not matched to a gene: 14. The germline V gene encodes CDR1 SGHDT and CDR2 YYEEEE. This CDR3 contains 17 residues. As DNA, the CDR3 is TGTGCCAGCAGCGGGGATATAGGTAGCGGGAGGGTACATGAGCAGTTCTTC. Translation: CASSGDIGSGRVHEQFF. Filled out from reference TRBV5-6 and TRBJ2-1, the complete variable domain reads DAGVTQSPTHLIKTRGQQVTLRCSPKSGHDTVSWYQQALGQGPQFIFQYYEEEERQRGNFPDRFSGHQFPNYSSELNVNALLLGDSALYLCASSGDIGSGRVHEQFFGPGTRLTVL.

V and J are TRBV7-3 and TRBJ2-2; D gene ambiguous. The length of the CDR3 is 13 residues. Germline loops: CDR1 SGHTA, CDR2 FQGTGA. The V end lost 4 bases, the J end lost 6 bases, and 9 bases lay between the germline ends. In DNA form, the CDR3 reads TGTGCCAGCAGCTCCAAGCAATCCGGGGAGCTGTTTTTT. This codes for CASSSKQSGELFF.

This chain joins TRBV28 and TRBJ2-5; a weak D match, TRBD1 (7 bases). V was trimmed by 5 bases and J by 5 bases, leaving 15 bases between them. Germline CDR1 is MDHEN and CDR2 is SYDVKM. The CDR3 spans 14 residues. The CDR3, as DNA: TGTGCCAGCAGTCGACAGGGTCGGGGGGAGACCCAGTACTTC. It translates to CASSRQGRGETQYF.

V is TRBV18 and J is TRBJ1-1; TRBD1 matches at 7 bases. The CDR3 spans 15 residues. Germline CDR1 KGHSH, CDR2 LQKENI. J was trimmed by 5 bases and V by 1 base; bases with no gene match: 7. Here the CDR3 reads CASSPRSKQGTEAFF. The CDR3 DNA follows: TGTGCCAGCTCACCACGATCCAAACAGGGGACTGAAGCTTTCTTT.

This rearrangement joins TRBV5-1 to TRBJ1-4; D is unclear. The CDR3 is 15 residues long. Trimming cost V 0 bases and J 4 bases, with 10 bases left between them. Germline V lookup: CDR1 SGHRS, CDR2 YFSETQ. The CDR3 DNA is TGCGCCAGCAGCTTGGGGCGGCAAGTTAATGAAAAACTGTTTTTT. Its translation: CASSLGRQVNEKLFF. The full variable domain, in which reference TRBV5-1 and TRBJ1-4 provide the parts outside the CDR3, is KAGVTQTPRYLIKTRGQQVTLSCSPISGHRSVSWYQQTPGQGLQFLFEYFSETQRNKGNFPGRFSGRQFSNSRSEMNVSTLELGDSALYLCASSLGRQVNEKLFFGSGTQLSVL.

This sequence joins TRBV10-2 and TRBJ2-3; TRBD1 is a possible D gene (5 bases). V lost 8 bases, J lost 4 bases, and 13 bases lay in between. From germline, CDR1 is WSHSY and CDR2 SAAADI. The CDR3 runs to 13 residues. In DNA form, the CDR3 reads TGCGCCAGCTGTAGGGGCGAAGCAGATACGCAGTATTTT. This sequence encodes CASCRGEADTQYF.

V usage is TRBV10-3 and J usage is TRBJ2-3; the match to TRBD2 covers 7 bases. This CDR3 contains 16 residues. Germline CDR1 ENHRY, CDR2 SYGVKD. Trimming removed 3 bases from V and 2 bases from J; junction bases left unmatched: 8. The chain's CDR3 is CAISDGGRAATDTQYF. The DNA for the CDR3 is TGTGCCATCAGTGACGGGGGGAGGGCTGCCACAGATACGCAGTATTTT.

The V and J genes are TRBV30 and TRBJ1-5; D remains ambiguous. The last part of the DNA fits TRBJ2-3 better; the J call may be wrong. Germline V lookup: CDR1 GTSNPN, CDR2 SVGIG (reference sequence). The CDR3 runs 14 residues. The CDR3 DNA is TGTGCCTGGAGTGTAGGCTTTAGCAATCAGCCCCAGTATTTT. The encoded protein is CAWSVGFSNQPQYF.

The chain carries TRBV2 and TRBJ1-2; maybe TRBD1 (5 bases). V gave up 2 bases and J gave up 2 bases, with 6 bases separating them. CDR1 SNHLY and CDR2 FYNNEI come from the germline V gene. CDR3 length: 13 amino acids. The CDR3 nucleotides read TGTGCCAGCAGTGAACAGGGAAACTATGGCTACACCTTC. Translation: CASSEQGNYGYTF.

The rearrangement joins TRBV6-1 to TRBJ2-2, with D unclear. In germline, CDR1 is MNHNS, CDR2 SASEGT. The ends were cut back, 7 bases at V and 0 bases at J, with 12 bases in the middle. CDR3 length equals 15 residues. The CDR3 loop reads CASMRGRTNTGELFF. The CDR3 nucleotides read TGTGCCAGCATGAGAGGCCGGACGAACACCGGGGAGCTGTTTTTT.

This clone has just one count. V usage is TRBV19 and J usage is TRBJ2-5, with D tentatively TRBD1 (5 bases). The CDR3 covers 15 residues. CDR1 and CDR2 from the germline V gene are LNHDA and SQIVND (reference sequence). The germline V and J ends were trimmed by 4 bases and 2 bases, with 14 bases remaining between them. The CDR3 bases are TGTGCCAGTAGTACCACTGGGGCGAAACAAGAGACCCAGTACTTC. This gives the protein CASSTTGAKQETQYF.

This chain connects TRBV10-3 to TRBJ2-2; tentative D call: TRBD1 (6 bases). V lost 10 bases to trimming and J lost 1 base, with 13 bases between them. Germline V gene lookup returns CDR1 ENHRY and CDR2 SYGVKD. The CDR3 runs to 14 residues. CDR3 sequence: CASQRTENTGELFF. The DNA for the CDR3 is TGTGCCAGTCAGAGGACAGAGAACACCGGGGAGCTGTTTTTT.

Here the CDR3 reads CASSLGPGSNQPQHF. CDR3 nucleotide sequence: TGTGCCAGCAGCTTGGGTCCGGGGTCGAATCAGCCCCAGCATTTT. This chain uses TRBV5-6 with TRBJ1-5; D is ambiguous. CDR1 is SGHDT, CDR2 YYEEEE, per germline. Trimming cost V 0 bases and J 4 bases, with 11 bases left between them. This CDR3 comprises 15 residues.

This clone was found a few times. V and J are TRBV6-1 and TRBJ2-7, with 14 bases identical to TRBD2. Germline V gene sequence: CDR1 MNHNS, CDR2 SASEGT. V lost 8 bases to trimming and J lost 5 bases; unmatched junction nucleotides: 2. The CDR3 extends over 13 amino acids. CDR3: CASLGLAGDEQYF. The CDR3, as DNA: TGTGCCAGCCTGGGACTAGCGGGGGACGAGCAGTACTTC.

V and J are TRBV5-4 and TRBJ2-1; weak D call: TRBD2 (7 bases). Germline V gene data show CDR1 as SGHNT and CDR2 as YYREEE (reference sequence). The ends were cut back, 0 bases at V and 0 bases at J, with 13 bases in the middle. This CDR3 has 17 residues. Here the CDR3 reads CASSLGGGASSYNEQFF. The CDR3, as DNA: TGTGCCAGCAGCTTGGGTGGGGGGGCCAGCTCCTACAATGAGCAGTTCTTC.

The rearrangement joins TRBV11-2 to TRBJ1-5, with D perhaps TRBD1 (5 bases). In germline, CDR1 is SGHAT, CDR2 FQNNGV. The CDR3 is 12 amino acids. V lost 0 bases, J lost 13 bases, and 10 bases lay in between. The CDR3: CASSLEGGSQHF. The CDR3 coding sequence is TGTGCCAGCAGCTTAGAGGGGGGTTCACAGCATTTT.

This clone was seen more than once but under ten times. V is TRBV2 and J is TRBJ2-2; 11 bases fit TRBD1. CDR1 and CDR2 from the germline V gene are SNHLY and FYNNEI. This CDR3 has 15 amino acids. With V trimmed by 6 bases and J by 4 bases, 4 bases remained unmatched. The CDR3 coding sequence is TGTGCCAGCAGAGGACAGGGGGCGAGCACCGGGGAGCTGTTTTTT. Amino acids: CASRGQGASTGELFF.

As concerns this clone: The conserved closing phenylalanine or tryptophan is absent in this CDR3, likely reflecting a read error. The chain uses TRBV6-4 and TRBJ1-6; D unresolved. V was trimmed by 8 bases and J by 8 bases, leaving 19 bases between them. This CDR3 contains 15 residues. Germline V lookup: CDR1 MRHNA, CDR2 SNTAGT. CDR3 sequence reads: CASPIGSRGHSPLHL. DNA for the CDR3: TGTGCCAGCCCCATAGGCAGCCGAGGCCATTCACCCCTCCACCTT.

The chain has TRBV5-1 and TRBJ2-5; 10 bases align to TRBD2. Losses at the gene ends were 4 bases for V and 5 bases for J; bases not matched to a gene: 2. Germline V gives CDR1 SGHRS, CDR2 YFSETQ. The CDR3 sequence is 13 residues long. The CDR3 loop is CASSLAGDETQYF. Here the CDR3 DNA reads TGCGCCAGCAGCCTAGCGGGAGATGAGACCCAGTACTTC.

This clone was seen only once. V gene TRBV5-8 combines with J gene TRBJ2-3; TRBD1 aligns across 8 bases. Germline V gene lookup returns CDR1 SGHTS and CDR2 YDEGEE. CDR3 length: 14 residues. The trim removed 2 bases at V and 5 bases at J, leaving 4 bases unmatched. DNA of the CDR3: TGTGCCAGCAGCTTACGTGACAGGGGAGATACGCAGTATTTT. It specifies CASSLRDRGDTQYF. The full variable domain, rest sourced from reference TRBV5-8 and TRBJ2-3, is EAGVTQSPTHLIKTRGQQATLRCSPISGHTSVYWYQQALGLGLQFLLWYDEGEERNRGNFPPRFSGRQFPNYSSELNVNALELEDSALYLCASSLRDRGDTQYFGPGTRLTVL.

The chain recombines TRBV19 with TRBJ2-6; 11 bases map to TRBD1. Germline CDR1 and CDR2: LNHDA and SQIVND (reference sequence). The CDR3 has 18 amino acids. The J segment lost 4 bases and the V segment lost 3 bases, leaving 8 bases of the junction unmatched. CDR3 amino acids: CASSIIGQGALGANVLTF. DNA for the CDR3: TGTGCCAGTAGTATCATCGGACAGGGGGCGCTAGGGGCCAACGTCCTGACTTTC.

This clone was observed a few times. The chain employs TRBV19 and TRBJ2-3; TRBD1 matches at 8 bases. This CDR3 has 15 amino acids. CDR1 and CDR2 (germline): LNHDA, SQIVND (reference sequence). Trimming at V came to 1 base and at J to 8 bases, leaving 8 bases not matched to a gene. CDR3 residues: CASSIGTGSLGTQYF. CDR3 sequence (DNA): TGTGCCAGTAGTATAGGGACAGGGTCCCTCGGTACGCAGTATTTT.

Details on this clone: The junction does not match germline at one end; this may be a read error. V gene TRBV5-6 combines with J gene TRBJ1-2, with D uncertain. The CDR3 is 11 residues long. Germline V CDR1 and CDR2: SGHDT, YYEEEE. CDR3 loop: CASSNNYVYTF. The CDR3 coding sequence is TGTGCCAGCAGCAACAACTATGTCTACACCTTC.

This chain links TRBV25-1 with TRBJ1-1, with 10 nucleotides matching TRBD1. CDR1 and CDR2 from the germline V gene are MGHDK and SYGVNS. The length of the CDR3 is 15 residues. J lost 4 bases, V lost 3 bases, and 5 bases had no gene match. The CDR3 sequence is CASSDSGQGGTEAFF. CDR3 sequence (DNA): TGTGCCAGCAGTGACTCCGGACAGGGGGGCACTGAAGCTTTCTTT.

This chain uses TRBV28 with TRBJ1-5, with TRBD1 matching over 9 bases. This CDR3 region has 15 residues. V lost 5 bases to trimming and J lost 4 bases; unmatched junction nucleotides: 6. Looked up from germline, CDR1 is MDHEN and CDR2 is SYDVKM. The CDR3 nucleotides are TGTGCCAGCAGTCCATGGGACAGGGCTAATCAGCCCCAGCATTTT. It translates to CASSPWDRANQPQHF.